One and the same sample provided the 2 T cell receptor beta chains below, sequenced in a study of blood T cell repertoires in COVID-19. TCRdb's table, derived via immunoSEQ multiplex PCR, lists solely in-frame clones and lacks some. The sample carries roughly 260,000 clones, 65% to 80% recorded once. The sequenced sample was peripheral blood. The origin of the receptors is a woman aged 35 to 49 with active or convalescent COVID-19.

The chain recombines TRBV19 with TRBJ1-1; TRBD1 might be the D (6 bases). CDR1 is LNHDA, CDR2 SQIVND, per germline (reference sequence). This CDR3 region has 18 residues. The V end lost 3 bases, the J end lost 4 bases, and 24 bases lay between the germline ends. The chain's CDR3 is CASSMGTAPSLQGTEAFF. The CDR3 coding sequence is TGTGCCAGTAGTATGGGCACAGCACCATCCTTACAGGGCACTGAAGCTTTCTTT.

This clone showed up just once. CDR3 region: CASSGAAGEVSPLHF. The CDR3, as DNA: TGCGCCAGCAGCGGGGCGGCGGGAGAGGTTTCACCCCTCCACTTT. This sequence joins TRBV5-1 and TRBJ1-6, with D perhaps TRBD1 (5 bases). Germline CDR1 is SGHRS and CDR2 is YFSETQ. The V end was cut by 4 bases, the J end by 9 bases, with 17 bases between. This CDR3 spans 15 amino acids.